Listed below are T cell receptor beta chains from one sample, sequenced in a study of shared clonotypes between healthy human individuals. Libraries were prepared by immunoSEQ multiplex PCR; TCRdb keeps only in-frame clonotypes and omits some of them. In the table there are 1.5 million to 2.5 million clones, roughly 95% of which are singletons. The sample taken for sequencing was naive CD8+ T cells sorted from blood. The receptors originated from a young man in good health. The CDR3 runs from the conserved cysteine through the conserved F or W. D genes are given only for firm matches. Only some rows state a clone size, as once, few, many or a class for expanded clones.

DNA,CDR3,D,V,size,J
TGTGCCAGCAGTCCGACAGGTTCCTCGTTCGCCTACTTC,CASSPTGSSFAYF,NA,TRBV27,NA,TRBJ2-7
TGTGCCAGCAGCACAGGGACAGGCGAGCAGTACTTC,CASSTGTGEQYF,TRBD1,TRBV11-2,once,TRBJ2-7
TGTGCCAGCAGCATCACAGGGGACATTCAGTACTTC,CASSITGDIQYF,TRBD1,TRBV9,NA,TRBJ2-4
TGTGCCAGCAGTGATGTGGACGAGCAGTACTTC,CASSDVDEQYF,NA,TRBV2,NA,TRBJ2-7
TGTGCCAGCAGTCTTGCAGGGACCAGAGAGACTGAAGCTTTCTTT,CASSLAGTRETEAFF,NA,TRBV7-9,NA,TRBJ1-1
TGTGCCAGCAGCTCTAGCGGGAGTCGCCCCTACGAGCAGTACTTC,CASSSSGSRPYEQYF,TRBD2,TRBV7-9,few,TRBJ2-7
TGTGCCAGCAGCTTGACAAGCGGCGGCACCGGGGAGCTGTTTTTT,CASSLTSGGTGELFF,NA,TRBV7-9,NA,TRBJ2-2
TGCGCCAGCAGCCAAGATGCTTCATGGGCTGTCGACAATGAGCAGTTCTTC,CASSQDASWAVDNEQFF,NA,TRBV4-1,NA,TRBJ2-1
TGCGCCAGCAGCCATATTGGAGTCGGGGGGACTAGCGGGCCTTACGAGCAGTACTTC,CASSHIGVGGTSGPYEQYF,TRBD2,TRBV4-3,NA,TRBJ2-7
TGTGCCAGCAGTACGGGCGATACTAGAGTCGGCACAGATACGCAGTATTTT,CASSTGDTRVGTDTQYF,NA,TRBV27,NA,TRBJ2-3
TGTGCCAGCAGCTTAACCGGGGGCGCCTATAATTCACCCCTCCACTTT,CASSLTGGAYNSPLHF,NA,TRBV7-3,NA,TRBJ1-6
TGTGCCAGCAGCTTTTCTAGCGGGGGAAACTACGAGCAGTACTTC,CASSFSSGGNYEQYF,TRBD2,TRBV5-4,NA,TRBJ2-7
TGTGCCAGCAGCTTCGAAGGCGCGGACGAGCAGTACTTC,CASSFEGADEQYF,NA,TRBV5-6,NA,TRBJ2-7
TGTGCCAGCAGCTCAAGAACAGATACGCAGTATTTT,CASSSRTDTQYF,NA,TRBV13,NA,TRBJ2-3
TGTGCCAGCAGTTACAGTCTCTACAATGAGCAGTTCTTC,CASSYSLYNEQFF,NA,TRBV6-5,NA,TRBJ2-1
TGCGCCAGCAGGGGTGGCACTGAAGCTTTCTTT,CASRGGTEAFF,NA,TRBV5-1,NA,TRBJ1-1
TGTGCCAGCAGCGAAGTTCTACAGGGTCTTGTCACTGAAGCTTTCTTT,CASSEVLQGLVTEAFF,NA,TRBV7-9,NA,TRBJ1-1
TGTGCCAGCAGAAGCCAGGAGGGACGGAACTATGGCTACACCTTC,CASRSQEGRNYGYTF,NA,TRBV27,few,TRBJ1-2